A selection of T cell receptor beta chains follows, all from one sample in a study of shared clonotypes between healthy human individuals. Produced via immunoSEQ multiplex PCR; TCRdb's table is partial and in-frame only. The sample shows around 2.1 million clones, 95% of them seen only once. Sequencing was carried out using naive CD4+ T cells sorted from blood. These receptors came from a man between 18 and 35 years old in good health. The conserved cysteine and the conserved F or W are not part of the CDR3 here. The D gene is left open where the match is weak.

J gene	V gene	D gene	CDR3 protein
TRBJ2-1	TRBV5-1	TRBD2	ASSSKTLAGAYNEQF
TRBJ1-2	TRBV6-1	-	ASSEALGNYGYT
TRBJ2-7	TRBV7-8	-	ASSLASGKGQYEQY
TRBJ1-1	TRBV5-1	-	ASSLTESNTEAF
TRBJ2-3	TRBV7-7	TRBD2	ASSPGLAGETDTQY
TRBJ1-1	TRBV6-6	-	ASSRDGNTEAF
TRBJ1-1	TRBV2	TRBD1	ASSFQGANSNTEAF
TRBJ1-1	TRBV7-2	-	ASSFELMNTEAF
TRBJ2-5	TRBV10-3	-	AISPGTETQY
TRBJ2-2	TRBV10-3	-	AIRTRELSGPNTGELF
TRBJ2-1	TRBV11-2	TRBD1	ASSPGGQGSYNEQF
TRBJ2-5	TRBV18	-	ASSRGTQETQY
TRBJ1-4	TRBV9	-	ASSGRGLQGEKLF
TRBJ2-3	TRBV5-4	-	ASSLGQPDTQY
TRBJ1-1	TRBV30	-	AWSVRGVSGEAF
TRBJ2-7	TRBV4-1	-	ASSQDPSVENYEQY
TRBJ1-5	TRBV6-1	TRBD1	ASSESTGYGSNQPQH
TRBJ2-3	TRBV28	-	ASSQRQGTTDTQY
TRBJ2-3	TRBV5-4	TRBD2	ASSPPGLAGGPHTQY
TRBJ2-7	TRBV10-3	-	AISESSGLGATVPRYEQY